Presented here are 18 T cell receptor beta chains from one specimen sequenced in a study of PD-1 blockade in mismatch repair-deficient tumors. Sequencing was performed with immunoSEQ multiplex PCR; in TCRdb, only in-frame clones are kept and a portion is missing. The table lists about 68,000 clones, around 73% of them singletons. Here the sequenced sample was peripheral blood, taken 2 weeks after starting pembrolizumab. The receptors shown here come from an adult with mismatch repair-deficient cancer.

The chain employs TRBV12-5 and TRBJ2-4; D uncertain. V lost 1 base to trimming and J lost 6 bases, with 1 base between them. CDR1 is LGHNT, CDR2 FRNRAP, per germline. This CDR3 is built from 11 residues. CDR3 sequence reads: CASGLGNIQYF. The CDR3 DNA reads as TGTGCTAGTGGTTTGGGAAACATTCAGTACTTC.

The J gene is TRBJ2-1, the V gene TRBV23-1; TRBD2 is a possible D gene (6 bases). TRBV23-1 is an ORF; its function is uncertain. Trimming left V 6 bases short and J 8 bases short, with 11 bases between. The CDR3 has 12 residues. CDR3 loop: CASSLREDEQFF. DNA for the CDR3: TGCGCCAGCAGCCTGCGGGAAGATGAGCAGTTCTTC.

The chain joins TRBV7-9 to TRBJ1-3, with TRBD1 identical over 10 bases. Germline V gene lookup returns CDR1 SEHNR and CDR2 FQNEAQ (reference sequence). CDR3 size: 17 residues. The J segment lost 2 bases and the V segment lost 4 bases, leaving 8 bases of the junction unmatched. CDR3 bases: TGTGCCAGCAGCTCGGAACGGACAGGGGGTCCTGGAAACACCATATATTTT. Amino acids: CASSSERTGGPGNTIYF.

Only a few counts were recorded for this clone. The chain recombines TRBV5-4 with TRBJ2-6; D gene uncertain. Trimming stripped 0 bases from V and 2 bases from J, with 6 bases between. The CDR3 spans 15 residues. The germline CDR1 and CDR2 sequences are SGHNT and YYREEE (reference sequence). The CDR3 DNA follows: TGTGCCAGCAGCTTGGCTGGGCCTGGGGCCAACGTCCTGACTTTC. It specifies CASSLAGPGANVLTF. The whole variable domain, remainder taken from reference TRBV5-4 and TRBJ2-6, is ETGVTQSPTHLIKTRGQQVTLRCSSQSGHNTVSWYQQALGQGPQFIFQYYREEENGRGNFPPRFSGLQFPNYSSELNVNALELDDSALYLCASSLAGPGANVLTFGAGSRLTVL.

The rearrangement uses TRBV19 and TRBJ1-5; TRBD1 is a possible D gene (6 bases). The CDR3 extends over 16 amino acids. Trimming cost V 5 bases and J 2 bases, with 16 bases left between them. Germline values: CDR1 LNHDA, CDR2 SQIVND (reference sequence). DNA of the CDR3: TGTGCCAGTAGTGGCGACAACAGGGTAGGCAATCAGCCCCAGCATTTT. This gives the protein CASSGDNRVGNQPQHF.

There are many counts of this clone. The chain uses TRBV4-1 and TRBJ2-7, with 11 bases lining up with TRBD2. With 4 bases clipped from V and 4 bases from J, the junction kept 6 bases outside the gene matches. There are 15 residues in the CDR3. The germline V gene encodes CDR1 MGHRA and CDR2 YSYEKL. In DNA, the CDR3 is TGCGCCAGCAGCCTAACACTAGCGGGAGCTTACGAGCAGTACTTC. It codes for CASSLTLAGAYEQYF.

This chain uses TRBV6-1 with TRBJ2-7, with TRBD2 matching 8 bases. CDR3 size: 14 residues. The germline gives CDR1 MNHNS, CDR2 SASEGT. V was clipped by 8 bases and J by 0 bases; unmatched bases: 6. CDR3 amino acids: CASRLATSSYEQYF. As DNA, the CDR3 is TGTGCCAGCCGACTAGCGACGAGCTCCTACGAGCAGTACTTC.

This clone has only a few counts. The rearrangement uses TRBV18 and TRBJ2-7; 7 bases match TRBD1. The CDR3 contains 14 residues. V lost 5 bases to trimming and J lost 3 bases; unmatched junction nucleotides: 7. Germline-derived CDR1 and CDR2 are KGHSH and LQKENI. The CDR3 loop reads CASSSAGGDYEQYF. In DNA form, the CDR3 reads TGTGCCAGCTCATCGGCAGGGGGAGACTACGAGCAGTACTTC.

This chain connects TRBV27 to TRBJ2-5; D unclear. Per the germline V gene, CDR1 is MNHEY and CDR2 is SMNVEV (reference sequence). This CDR3 comprises 11 residues. Trimming left V 4 bases short and J 5 bases short, with 5 bases between. The CDR3 reads CASSYRETQYF. The CDR3 DNA follows: TGTGCCAGCAGTTACCGGGAGACCCAGTACTTC.

The V call is TRBV6-1, the J call TRBJ2-5; D may be TRBD1 (6 bases). This CDR3 region has 16 residues. Germline CDR1 MNHNS, CDR2 SASEGT. The V and J ends lost 4 bases and 2 bases respectively, with 17 bases between them. The CDR3 coding sequence is TGTGCCAGCAGTGGTCAGATCTGGACAGAACAAGAGACCCAGTACTTC. It is translated as CASSGQIWTEQETQYF.

Only a few counts were recorded for this clone. Other DNA sequences in the sample encode the same CDR3. CDR3 region: CASSQGLRNYEQYF. The CDR3 nucleotides read TGTGCCAGCAGCCAAGGGTTAAGGAACTACGAGCAGTACTTC. The genes are TRBV14 and TRBJ2-7; D unresolved. V lost 1 base to trimming and J lost 3 bases, with 10 bases between them. CDR1 is SGHDN, CDR2 FVKESK, per germline. The CDR3 length is 14 residues.

The chain links TRBV6-1 to TRBJ2-1; D may be TRBD1 (5 bases). Trimming took 3 bases from V and 6 from J, leaving 15 bases between them. This CDR3 has 15 amino acids. Germline lookup yields CDR1 MNHNS and CDR2 SASEGT. CDR3 DNA sequence: TGTGCCAGCAGTGAGGGTGGATGGCAGGGCAATGAGCAGTTCTTC. Translation: CASSEGGWQGNEQFF.

The table lists this clone with a count of one. J is TRBJ2-5 and V is TRBV7-2; D is undetermined. The germline gives CDR1 SGHTA, CDR2 FQGNSA. V was clipped by 0 bases and J by 5 bases, with 4 bases between them. CDR3 length equals 12 residues. The CDR3: CASSLARETQYF. The DNA of the CDR3 is TGTGCCAGCAGCTTAGCGCGGGAGACCCAGTACTTC.

The chain couples TRBV19 to TRBJ1-3; 9 positions agree with TRBD1. Germline values: CDR1 LNHDA, CDR2 SQIVND (reference sequence). The CDR3 runs 15 residues. Trimming removed 5 bases from V and 6 bases from J; junction bases left unmatched: 8. The CDR3 nucleotides read TGTGCCAGTAGTCCGGACAGGGGATTGGAAAACACCATATATTTT. Residues: CASSPDRGLENTIYF.

The chain couples TRBV15 to TRBJ1-5; possible D gene TRBD1, 6 bases. The CDR3 spans 14 residues. Germline values: CDR1 LNHNV, CDR2 YYDKDF (reference sequence). Trimming pared 5 bases from V and 1 base from J, leaving 9 bases between. CDR3 sequence reads: CATSEDRSNQPQHF. CDR3 DNA sequence: TGTGCCACCAGCGAGGACAGAAGCAATCAGCCCCAGCATTTT. Full variable domain (missing parts from reference TRBV15 and TRBJ1-5): DAMVIQNPRYQVTQFGKPVTLSCSQTLNHNVMYWYQQKSSQAPKLLFHYYDKDFNNEADTPDNFQSRRPNTSFCFLDIRSPGLGDTAMYLCATSEDRSNQPQHFGDGTRLSIL.

The rearrangement links TRBV6-6 to TRBJ1-5; the match to TRBD1 covers 7 bases. The CDR3 runs to 13 residues. V lost 2 bases to trimming and J lost 5 bases; unmatched junction nucleotides: 0. The V gene's germline CDR1 is MNHNY and CDR2 SVGAGI (reference sequence). For the CDR3, the DNA is TGTGCCAGCAGTTACGGACAGGATCAGCCCCAGCATTTT. Translating gives CASSYGQDQPQHF.

Only a few counts were recorded for this clone. The gene calls are TRBV7-8 and TRBJ2-1; D remains unclear. Germline V gene data show CDR1 as SGHVS and CDR2 as FQNEAQ. This CDR3 contains 16 residues. Deletions cut 4 bases from V and 7 bases from J, with 20 bases between. The CDR3 protein is CASSSRLGFPANEQFF. CDR3 bases: TGTGCCAGCAGCTCCCGACTGGGCTTTCCGGCTAATGAGCAGTTCTTC.

This clone appeared once. The genes are TRBV27 and TRBJ2-3; no reliable D call. From germline, CDR1 is MNHEY and CDR2 SMNVEV (reference sequence). This CDR3 comprises 15 residues. Trimming stripped 4 bases from V and 7 bases from J, with 18 bases between. This CDR3 reads CASSSSDKGAHTQYF. The CDR3 DNA reads as TGTGCCAGCAGTTCCTCCGATAAGGGCGCTCATACGCAGTATTTT.